This T cell receptor (beta chain) was captured by sequencing in a study of T cells in localized non-small cell lung cancer. Findings and limits, study-wide: Highest T cell clonality was seen in uninvolved adjacent lung, surpassing that measured in tumor.

The authors took atypia-free adjacent lung at least 2 cm from the tumor margin. The CDR3 loop spans 13 amino acids. The V end lost 6 bases, the J end lost 7 bases, and 13 bases lay between the germline ends. Germline V lookup: CDR1 MDHEN, CDR2 SYDVKM. Worth noting for this clone: Its cognate antigen is unknown.

Sequenced by immunoSEQ multiplex PCR; TCRdb stores in-frame clones only, minus some. The sample holds approximately 3,000 clones, over 20% seen once. This chain joins TRBV28 and TRBJ1-5; D is uncertain. The sequenced sample was normal lung tissue next to the tumor, obtained before any cancer treatment. This TCR derives from a man aged 40 to 70 with stage III squamous cell lung carcinoma. In nucleotides, the CDR3 is TGTGCCAGCAGAGCCCCTTCGAGCCAGCCCCAGCATTTT. Translating gives CASRAPSSQPQHF.